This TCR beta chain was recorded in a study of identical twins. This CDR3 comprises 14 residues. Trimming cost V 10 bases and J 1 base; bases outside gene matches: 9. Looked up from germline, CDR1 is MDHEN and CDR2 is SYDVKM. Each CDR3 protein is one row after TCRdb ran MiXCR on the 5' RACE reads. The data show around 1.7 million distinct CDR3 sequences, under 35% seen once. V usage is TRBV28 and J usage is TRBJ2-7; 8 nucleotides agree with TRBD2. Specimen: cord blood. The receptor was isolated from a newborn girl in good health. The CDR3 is CATQREPPSYEQYF. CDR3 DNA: TGTGCCACCCAGCGGGAGCCACCTTCCTACGAGCAGTACTTC.